The source of this TCR beta chain is a study of T cells after yellow fever vaccination. Study-level information: SMART-Seq v4 Ultra Low Input prepared the low-cell-number fractions.

Overall study findings and caveats: A large majority of primary-vaccination clones showed up again after the booster (96% CD4, roughly 91% CD8). Faster peaking, at day 5 versus 15, marked a secondary response that was weaker.

This clonotype was found many times. Its specificity is not known. A process of 5'RACE template switching, which added a universal primer site and UMIs, was used to make TCR cDNA. TCRdb recomputed calls from the 5' RACE reads with MiXCR, one row per CDR3 protein. Here the sample spans under 250,000 distinct CDR3 sequences, 6.9% being singletons. This CDR3 is built from 14 residues. The germline V gene encodes CDR1 MDHEN and CDR2 SYDVKM. The V end lost 9 bases, the J end lost 3 bases, and 18 bases lay between the germline ends. The J gene is TRBJ2-7, the V gene TRBV28; the D is unclear. The sequencing here drew on CD4+ T cells sorted from PBMCs, taken 15 days after the yellow fever booster vaccination. The TCR originated in a young man who received the YFV17D yellow fever vaccine. This chain's CDR3 is CASIGGRPLYEQYF. CDR3 coding DNA: TGTGCCAGTATAGGCGGCAGACCCCTCTACGAGCAGTACTTC.